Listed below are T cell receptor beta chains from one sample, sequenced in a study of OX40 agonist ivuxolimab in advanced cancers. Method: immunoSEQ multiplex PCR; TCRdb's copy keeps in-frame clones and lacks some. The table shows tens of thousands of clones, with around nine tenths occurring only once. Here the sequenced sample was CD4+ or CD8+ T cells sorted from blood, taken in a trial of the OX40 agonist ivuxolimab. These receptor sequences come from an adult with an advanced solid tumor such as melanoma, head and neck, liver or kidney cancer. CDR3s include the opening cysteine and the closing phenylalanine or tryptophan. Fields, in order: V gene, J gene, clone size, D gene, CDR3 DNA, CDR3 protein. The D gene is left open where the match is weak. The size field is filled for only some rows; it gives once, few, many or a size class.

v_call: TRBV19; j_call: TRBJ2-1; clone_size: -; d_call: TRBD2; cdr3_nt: TGTGCCAGTAGTATAGTCGGGACTAGCGGGTTCGATGAGCAGTTCTTC; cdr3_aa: CASSIVGTSGFDEQFF
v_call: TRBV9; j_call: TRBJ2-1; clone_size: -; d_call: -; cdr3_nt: TGTGCCAGCAGCGTAGCTACAGGGGGGGCCAAGCAGTTCTTC; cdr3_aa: CASSVATGGAKQFF
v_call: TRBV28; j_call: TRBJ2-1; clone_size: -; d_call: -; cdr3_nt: TGTGCCAGCAGTTTACTAGGGGGCTCCTACAATGAGCAGTTCTTC; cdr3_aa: CASSLLGGSYNEQFF
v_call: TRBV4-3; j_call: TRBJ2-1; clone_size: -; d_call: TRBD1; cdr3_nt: TGCGCCAGCAGCCAGGACGGGACAGGGGTCCGTGAGCAGTTCTTC; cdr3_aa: CASSQDGTGVREQFF
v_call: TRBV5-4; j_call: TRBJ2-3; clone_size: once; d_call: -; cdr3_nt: TGTGCCAGCAGCTTGACTAGCTTTCAAGCGGGAGATACGCAGTATTTT; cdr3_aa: CASSLTSFQAGDTQYF
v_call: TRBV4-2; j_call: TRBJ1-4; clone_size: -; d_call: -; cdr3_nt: TGTGCCAGCAGCCAAGATTCACTTAGGGGTAATGAAAAACTGTTTTTT; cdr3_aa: CASSQDSLRGNEKLFF
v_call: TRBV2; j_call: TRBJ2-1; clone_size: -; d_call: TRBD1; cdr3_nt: TGTGCCAGCAGTGAACCTGGGACAGGGTACAATGAGCAGTTCTTC; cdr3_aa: CASSEPGTGYNEQFF
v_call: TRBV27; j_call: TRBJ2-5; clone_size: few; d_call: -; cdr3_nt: TGTGCCAGCAGTTTAGGGGAGACCCAGTACTTC; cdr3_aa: CASSLGETQYF
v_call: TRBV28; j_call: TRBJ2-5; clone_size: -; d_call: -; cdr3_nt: TGTGCCAGCAGTTTATTTGGGGCCGCGGTGGGATATCAAGAGACCCAGTACTTC; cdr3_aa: CASSLFGAAVGYQETQYF
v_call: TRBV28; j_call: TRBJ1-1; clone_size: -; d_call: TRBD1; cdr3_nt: TGTGCCAGCAGGGGGACAGGGGTCACTGAAGCTTTCTTT; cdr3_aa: CASRGTGVTEAFF
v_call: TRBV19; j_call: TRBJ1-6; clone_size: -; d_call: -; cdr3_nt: TGTGCCAGTGCCGCTTGGGGGCAGGGCGATTCACCCCTCCACTTT; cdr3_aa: CASAAWGQGDSPLHF
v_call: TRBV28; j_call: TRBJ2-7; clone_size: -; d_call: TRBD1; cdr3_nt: TGTGCCAGCAGTTTTAGGATAACCCCAGGGGGCGGCTACGAGCAGTACTTC; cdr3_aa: CASSFRITPGGGYEQYF
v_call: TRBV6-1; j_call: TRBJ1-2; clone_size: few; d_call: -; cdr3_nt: TGTGCCAGCAGCACAGGGACCGTAGATTATGGCTACACCTTC; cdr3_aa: CASSTGTVDYGYTF
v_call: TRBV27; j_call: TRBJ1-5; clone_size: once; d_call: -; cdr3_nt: TGTGCCAGCAGTTTGGGGGTCGGGGGCGATCAGCCCCAGCATTTT; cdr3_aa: CASSLGVGGDQPQHF
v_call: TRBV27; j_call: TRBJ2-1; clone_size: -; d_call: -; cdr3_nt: TGTGCCAGCAGTTTTCCGGGCCCCCTTGATGAGCAGTTCTTC; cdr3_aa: CASSFPGPLDEQFF
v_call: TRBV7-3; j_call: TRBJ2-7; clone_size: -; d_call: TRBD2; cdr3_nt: TGTGCCAGCAGCCCCTTCGGGGGGGCCTACGAGCAGTACTTC; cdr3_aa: CASSPFGGAYEQYF
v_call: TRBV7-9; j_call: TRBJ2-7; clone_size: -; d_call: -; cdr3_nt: TGTGCCAGCAGCTTAGTTGGGCAGAATTACGAGCAGTACTTC; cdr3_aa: CASSLVGQNYEQYF
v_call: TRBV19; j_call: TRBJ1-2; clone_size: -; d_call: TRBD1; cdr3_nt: TGTGCCAGTAGTACCTGGACAGGACCTAACTATGGCTACACCTTC; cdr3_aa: CASSTWTGPNYGYTF
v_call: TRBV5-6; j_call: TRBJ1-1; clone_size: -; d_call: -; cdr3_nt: TGTGCCAGCAGCTTCACAGGGTCAAGCGCTTTCTTT; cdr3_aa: CASSFTGSSAFF
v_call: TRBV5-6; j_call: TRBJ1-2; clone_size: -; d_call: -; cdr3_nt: TGTGCCAGCAGCTTGGTGGGGACGTACTATTATGGCTACACCTTC; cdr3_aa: CASSLVGTYYYGYTF
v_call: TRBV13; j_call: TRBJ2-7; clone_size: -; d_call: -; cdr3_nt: TGTGCCAGCAGCTTAGGCCTAGCGCTCGAGCAGTACTTC; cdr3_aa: CASSLGLALEQYF
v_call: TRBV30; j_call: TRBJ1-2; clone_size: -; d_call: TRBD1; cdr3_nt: TGTGCCTGGATTGGAGCCCCGGACAGGGGGCTGAACTATGGCTACACCTTC; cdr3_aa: CAWIGAPDRGLNYGYTF
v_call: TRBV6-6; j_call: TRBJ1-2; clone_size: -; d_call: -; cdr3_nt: TGTGCCAGCAGTTACGCAGGATATAACTATGGCTACACCTTC; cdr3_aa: CASSYAGYNYGYTF
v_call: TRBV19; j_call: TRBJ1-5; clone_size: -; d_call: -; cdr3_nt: TGTGCCAGTCGCGACTATTTATATAGCAATCAGCCCCAGCATTTT; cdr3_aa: CASRDYLYSNQPQHF
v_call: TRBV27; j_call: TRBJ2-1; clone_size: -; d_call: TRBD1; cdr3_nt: TGTGCCAGCAGCACCGGGACAGGGGTCTACAATGAGCAGTTCTTC; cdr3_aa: CASSTGTGVYNEQFF
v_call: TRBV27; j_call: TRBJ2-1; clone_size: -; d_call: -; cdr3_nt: TGTGCCACCATGGACCCTGTTCTCTACAATGAGCAGTTCTTC; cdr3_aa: CATMDPVLYNEQFF
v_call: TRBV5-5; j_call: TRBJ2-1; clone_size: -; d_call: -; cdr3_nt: TGTGCCAGCAGCTTGGACGGTAGCTCCTACAATGAGCAGTTCTTC; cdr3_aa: CASSLDGSSYNEQFF
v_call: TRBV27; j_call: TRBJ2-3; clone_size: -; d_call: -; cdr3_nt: TGTGCCAGCAGTTTTGGCTTTACTAGCACAGATACGCAGTATTTT; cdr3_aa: CASSFGFTSTDTQYF
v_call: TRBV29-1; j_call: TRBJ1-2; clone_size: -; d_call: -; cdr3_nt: TGCAGCGTCCCGGGAGGCTATGGCTACACCTTC; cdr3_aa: CSVPGGYGYTF
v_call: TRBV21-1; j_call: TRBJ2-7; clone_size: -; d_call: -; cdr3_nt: TGTGCCAGCAGCAAAGAGGAGAGGACGGAAACCTACGAGCAGTACTTC; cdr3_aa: CASSKEERTETYEQYF
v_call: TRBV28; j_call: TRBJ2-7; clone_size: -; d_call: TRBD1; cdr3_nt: TGTGCCAGCAGTTTGTCCCGGGACAGGGGTTACGAGCAGTACTTC; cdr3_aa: CASSLSRDRGYEQYF
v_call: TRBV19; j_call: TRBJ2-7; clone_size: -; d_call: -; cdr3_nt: TGTGCCAGTAGTATTAGCGTAGCTCGCGAGCAGTACTTC; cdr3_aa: CASSISVAREQYF
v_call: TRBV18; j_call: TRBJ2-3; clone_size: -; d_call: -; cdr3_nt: TGTGCCAGCTCACCATTTGACATGACCGTTATGGGAGATACGCAGTATTTT; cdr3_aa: CASSPFDMTVMGDTQYF
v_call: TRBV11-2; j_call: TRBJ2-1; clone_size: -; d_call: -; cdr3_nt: TGTGCCAGCAGCTTAATCCAGGGATTCTCCTACAATGAGCAGTTCTTC; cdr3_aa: CASSLIQGFSYNEQFF
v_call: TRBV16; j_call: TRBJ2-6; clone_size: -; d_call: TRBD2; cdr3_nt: TGTGCCAGCAGCCATAGACTAGCGGGAGAATCTGGGGCCAACGTCCTGACTTTC; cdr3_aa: CASSHRLAGESGANVLTF